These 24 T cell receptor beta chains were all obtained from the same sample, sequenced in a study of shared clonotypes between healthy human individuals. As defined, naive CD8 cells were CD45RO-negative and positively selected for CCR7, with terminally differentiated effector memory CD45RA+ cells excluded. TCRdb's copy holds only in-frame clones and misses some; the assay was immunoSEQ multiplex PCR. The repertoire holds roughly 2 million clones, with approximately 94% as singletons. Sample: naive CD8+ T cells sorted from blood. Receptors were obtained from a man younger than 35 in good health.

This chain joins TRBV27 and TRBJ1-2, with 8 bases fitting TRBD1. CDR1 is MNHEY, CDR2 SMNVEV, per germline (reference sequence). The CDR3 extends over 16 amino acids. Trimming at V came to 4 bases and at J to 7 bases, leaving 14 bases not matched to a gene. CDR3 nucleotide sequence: TGTGCCAGCAGTTCCAGGACAGGGTACTTACTGTTTGGCTACACCTTC. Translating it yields CASSSRTGYLLFGYTF.

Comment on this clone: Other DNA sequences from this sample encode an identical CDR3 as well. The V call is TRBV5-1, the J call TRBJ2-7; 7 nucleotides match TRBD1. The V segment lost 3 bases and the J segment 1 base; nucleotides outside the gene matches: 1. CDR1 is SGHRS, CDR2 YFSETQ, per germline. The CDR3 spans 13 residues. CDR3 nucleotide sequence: TGCGCCAGCAGCTGGACAGGTTCCTACGAGCAGTACTTC. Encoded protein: CASSWTGSYEQYF.

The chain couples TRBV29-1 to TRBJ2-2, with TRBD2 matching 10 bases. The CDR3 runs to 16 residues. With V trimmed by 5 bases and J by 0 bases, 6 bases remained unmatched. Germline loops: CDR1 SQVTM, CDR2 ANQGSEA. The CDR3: CSVLTSGVTNTGELFF. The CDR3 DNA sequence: TGCAGCGTTCTCACTAGCGGGGTTACGAACACCGGGGAGCTGTTTTTT.

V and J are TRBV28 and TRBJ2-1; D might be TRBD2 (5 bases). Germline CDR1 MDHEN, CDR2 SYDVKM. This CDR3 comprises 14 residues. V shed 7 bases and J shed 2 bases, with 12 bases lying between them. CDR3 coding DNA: TGTGCCAGCACCCCGCTCGGGGCCTACAATGAGCAGTTCTTC. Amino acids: CASTPLGAYNEQFF. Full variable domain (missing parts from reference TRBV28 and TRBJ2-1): DVKVTQSSRYLVKRTGEKVFLECVQDMDHENMFWYRQDPGLGLRLIYFSYDVKMKEKGDIPEGYSVSREKKERFSLILESASTNQTSMYLCASTPLGAYNEQFFGPGTRLTVL.

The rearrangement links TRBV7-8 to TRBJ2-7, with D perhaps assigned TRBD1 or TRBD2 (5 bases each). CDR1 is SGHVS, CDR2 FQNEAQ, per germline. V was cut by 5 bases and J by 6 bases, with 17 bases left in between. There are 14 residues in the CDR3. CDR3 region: CASSHRTGGFEQYF. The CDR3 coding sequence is TGTGCCAGCAGCCACCGGACTGGGGGATTCGAGCAGTACTTC.

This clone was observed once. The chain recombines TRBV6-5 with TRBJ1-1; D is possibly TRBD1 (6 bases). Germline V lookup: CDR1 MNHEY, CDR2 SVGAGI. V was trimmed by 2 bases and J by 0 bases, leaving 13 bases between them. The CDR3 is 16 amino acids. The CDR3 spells CASSYTRTDMNTEAFF. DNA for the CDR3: TGTGCCAGCAGTTACACCCGGACAGACATGAACACTGAAGCTTTCTTT.

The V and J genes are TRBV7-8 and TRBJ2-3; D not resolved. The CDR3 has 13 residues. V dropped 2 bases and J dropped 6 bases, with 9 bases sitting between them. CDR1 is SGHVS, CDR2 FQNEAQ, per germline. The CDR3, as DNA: TGTGCCAGCAGCTTAACGTTGGCGGATACGCAGTATTTT. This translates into CASSLTLADTQYF. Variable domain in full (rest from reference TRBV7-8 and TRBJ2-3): GAGVSQSPRYKVAKRGQDVALRCDPISGHVSLFWYQQALGQGPEFLTYFQNEAQLDKSGLPSDRFFAERPEGSVSTLKIQRTQQEDSAVYLCASSLTLADTQYFGPGTRLTVL.

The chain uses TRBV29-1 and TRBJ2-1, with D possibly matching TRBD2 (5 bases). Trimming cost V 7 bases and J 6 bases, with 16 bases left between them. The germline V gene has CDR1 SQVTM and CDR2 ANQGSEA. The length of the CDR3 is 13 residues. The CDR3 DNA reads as TGCAGCGCCTATGGGAGCTCTCGCAATGAGCAGTTCTTC. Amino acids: CSAYGSSRNEQFF.

CDR3 coding DNA: TGTGCCAGCAGCCCCCGGGTATTCAGCACTGAAGCTTTCTTT. Protein: CASSPRVFSTEAFF. The chain couples TRBV5-6 to TRBJ1-1; D uncertain. V lost 4 bases and J 4 bases, leaving 14 bases between the germline ends. Germline values: CDR1 SGHDT, CDR2 YYEEEE. CDR3 length: 14 amino acids. The full variable domain, its missing parts supplied by reference TRBV5-6 and TRBJ1-1, is DAGVTQSPTHLIKTRGQQVTLRCSPKSGHDTVSWYQQALGQGPQFIFQYYEEEERQRGNFPDRFSGHQFPNYSSELNVNALLLGDSALYLCASSPRVFSTEAFFGQGTRLTVV.

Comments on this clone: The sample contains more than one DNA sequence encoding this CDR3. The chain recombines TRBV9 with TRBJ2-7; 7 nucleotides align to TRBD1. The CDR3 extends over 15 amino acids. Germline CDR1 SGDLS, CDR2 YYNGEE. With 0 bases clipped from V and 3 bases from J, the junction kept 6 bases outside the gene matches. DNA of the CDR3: TGTGCCAGCAGCGTAGGGGACAGCGTTAGCTACGAGCAGTACTTC. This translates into CASSVGDSVSYEQYF.

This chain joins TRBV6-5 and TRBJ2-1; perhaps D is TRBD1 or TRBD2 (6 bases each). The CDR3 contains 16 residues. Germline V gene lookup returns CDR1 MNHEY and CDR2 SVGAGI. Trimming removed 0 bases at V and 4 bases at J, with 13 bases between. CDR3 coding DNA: TGTGCCAGCAGTTACTCAGTGGGGGGCCCATACAATGAGCAGTTCTTC. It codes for CASSYSVGGPYNEQFF.

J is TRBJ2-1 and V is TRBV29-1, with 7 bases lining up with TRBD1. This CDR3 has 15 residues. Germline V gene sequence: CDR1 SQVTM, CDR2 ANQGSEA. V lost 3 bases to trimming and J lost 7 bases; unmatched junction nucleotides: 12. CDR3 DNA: TGCAGCGTTGAGGGAACACCCCTCAGGGGGAATGAGCAGTTCTTC. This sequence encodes CSVEGTPLRGNEQFF.

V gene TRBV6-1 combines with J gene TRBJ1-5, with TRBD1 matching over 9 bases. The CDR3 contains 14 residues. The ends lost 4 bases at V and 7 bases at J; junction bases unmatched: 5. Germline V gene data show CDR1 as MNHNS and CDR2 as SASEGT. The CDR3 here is CASSAGTGSQPQHF. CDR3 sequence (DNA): TGTGCCAGCAGTGCCGGGACAGGGAGCCAGCCCCAGCATTTT.

The CDR3 DNA sequence: TGTGCCAGCAGCCCGACGGACTCGATTTTGTACGAGCAGTACTTC. Its translation: CASSPTDSILYEQYF. This rearrangement joins TRBV7-3 to TRBJ2-7, with a possible D match to TRBD2 (5 bases). V was trimmed by 5 bases and J by 4 bases, leaving 18 bases between them. The CDR3 is 15 amino acids. Germline V gene sequence: CDR1 SGHTA, CDR2 FQGTGA.

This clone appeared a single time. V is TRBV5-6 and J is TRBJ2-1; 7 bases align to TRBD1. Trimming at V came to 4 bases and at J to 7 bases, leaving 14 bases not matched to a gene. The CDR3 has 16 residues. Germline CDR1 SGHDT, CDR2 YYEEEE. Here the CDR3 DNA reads TGTGCCAGCAGCCTGCCCGGCGAGGGGGCAGGGAATGAGCAGTTCTTC. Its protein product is CASSLPGEGAGNEQFF.

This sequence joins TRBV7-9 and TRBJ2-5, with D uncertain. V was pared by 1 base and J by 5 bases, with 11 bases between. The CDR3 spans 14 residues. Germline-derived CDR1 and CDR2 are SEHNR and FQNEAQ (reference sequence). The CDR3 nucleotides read TGTGCCAGCAGCTTAGGGGCTAGTTGGGAGACCCAGTACTTC. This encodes CASSLGASWETQYF.

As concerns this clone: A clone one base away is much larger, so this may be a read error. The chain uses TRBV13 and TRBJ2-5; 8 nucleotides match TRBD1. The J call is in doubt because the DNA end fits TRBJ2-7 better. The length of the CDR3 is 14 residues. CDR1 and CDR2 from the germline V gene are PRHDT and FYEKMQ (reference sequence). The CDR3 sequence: CASSLGQGAYEQYF. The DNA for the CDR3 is TGTGCCAGCAGCTTAGGACAGGGGGCCTACGAGCAGTACTTC.

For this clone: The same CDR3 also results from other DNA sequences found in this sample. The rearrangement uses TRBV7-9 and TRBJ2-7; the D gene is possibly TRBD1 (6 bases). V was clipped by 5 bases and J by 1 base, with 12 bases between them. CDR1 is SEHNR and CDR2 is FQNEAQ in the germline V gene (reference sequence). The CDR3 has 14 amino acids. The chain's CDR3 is CASSPPGESYEQYF. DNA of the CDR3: TGTGCCAGCAGCCCCCCAGGGGAATCCTACGAGCAGTACTTC.

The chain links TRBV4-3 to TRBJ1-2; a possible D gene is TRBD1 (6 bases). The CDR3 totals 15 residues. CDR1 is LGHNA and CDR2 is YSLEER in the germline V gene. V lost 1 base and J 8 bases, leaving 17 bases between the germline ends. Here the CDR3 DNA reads TGCGCCAGCAGCCAAGTCCCAAAGGGGGTGAGGGGCTACACCTTC. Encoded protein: CASSQVPKGVRGYTF.

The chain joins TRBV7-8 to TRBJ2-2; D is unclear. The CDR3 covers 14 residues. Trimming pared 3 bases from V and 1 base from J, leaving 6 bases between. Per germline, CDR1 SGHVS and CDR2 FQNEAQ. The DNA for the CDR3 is TGTGCCAGCAGCTTGGGCGAGAACACCGGGGAGCTGTTTTTT. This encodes CASSLGENTGELFF.

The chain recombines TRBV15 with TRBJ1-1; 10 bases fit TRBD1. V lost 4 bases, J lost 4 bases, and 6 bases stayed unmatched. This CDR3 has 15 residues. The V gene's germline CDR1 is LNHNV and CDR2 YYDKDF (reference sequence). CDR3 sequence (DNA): TGTGCCACCAGCACCCGACAGGGGGCGGGCACTGAAGCTTTCTTT. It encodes CATSTRQGAGTEAFF. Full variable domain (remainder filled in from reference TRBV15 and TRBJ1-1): DAMVIQNPRYQVTQFGKPVTLSCSQTLNHNVMYWYQQKSSQAPKLLFHYYDKDFNNEADTPDNFQSRRPNTSFCFLDIRSPGLGDTAMYLCATSTRQGAGTEAFFGQGTRLTVV.

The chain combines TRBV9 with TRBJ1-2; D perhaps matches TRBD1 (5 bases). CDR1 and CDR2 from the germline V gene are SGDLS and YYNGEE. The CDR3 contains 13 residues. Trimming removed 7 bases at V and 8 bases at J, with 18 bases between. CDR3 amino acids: CASGLDSSYGYTF. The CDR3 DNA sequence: TGTGCCAGCGGTCTAGACAGTAGCTACGGCTACACCTTC.

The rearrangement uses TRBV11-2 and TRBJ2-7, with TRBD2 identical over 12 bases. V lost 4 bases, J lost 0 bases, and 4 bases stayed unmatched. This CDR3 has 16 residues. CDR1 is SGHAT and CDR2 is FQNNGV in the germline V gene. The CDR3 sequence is CASSWVLAGGSYEQYF. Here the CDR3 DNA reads TGTGCCAGCAGCTGGGTACTAGCGGGGGGCTCCTACGAGCAGTACTTC.

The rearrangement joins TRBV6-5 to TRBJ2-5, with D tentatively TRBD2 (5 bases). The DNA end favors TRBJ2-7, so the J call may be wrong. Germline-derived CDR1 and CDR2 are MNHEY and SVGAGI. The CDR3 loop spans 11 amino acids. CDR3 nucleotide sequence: TGTGCCAGCAGGGAACGGGGCGAGCAGTACTTC. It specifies CASRERGEQYF.